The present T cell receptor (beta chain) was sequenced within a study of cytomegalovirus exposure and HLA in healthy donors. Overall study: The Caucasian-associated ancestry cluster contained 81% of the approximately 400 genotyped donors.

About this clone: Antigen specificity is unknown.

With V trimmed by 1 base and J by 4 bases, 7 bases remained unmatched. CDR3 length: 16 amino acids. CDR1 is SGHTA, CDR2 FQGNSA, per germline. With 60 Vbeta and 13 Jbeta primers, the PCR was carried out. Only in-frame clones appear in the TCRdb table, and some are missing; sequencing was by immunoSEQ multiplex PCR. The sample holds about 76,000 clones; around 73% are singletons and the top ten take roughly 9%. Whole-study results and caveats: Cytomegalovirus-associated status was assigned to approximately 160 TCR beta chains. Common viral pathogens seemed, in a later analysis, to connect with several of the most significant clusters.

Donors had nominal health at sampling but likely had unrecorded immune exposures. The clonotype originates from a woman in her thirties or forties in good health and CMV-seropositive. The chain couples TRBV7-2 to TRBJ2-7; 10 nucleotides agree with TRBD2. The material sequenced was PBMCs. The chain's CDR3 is CASSLGSGGSSYEQYF. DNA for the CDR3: TGTGCCAGCAGCTTAGGTAGCGGGGGGTCGTCGTACGAGCAGTACTTC.